What follows are 8 T cell receptor beta chains derived from one specimen sequenced in a study of blood T cells in healthy people across ages. Together with a sample-barcoded 5' primer, a J-beta primer mix was included in a second PCR lasting about 7 to 12 cycles. TCRdb used MiXCR to reprocess the 5' RACE reads, holding one entry per CDR3 protein. Of about 800,000 distinct CDR3 sequences listed, roughly 25% were seen once; the top ten hold roughly 3.5%. This sample also belongs to another study, concerning T cells of mothers and their children.

Input material: blood. The receptors stem from a boy younger than 18 in good health.

This clonotype came up a few times. V usage is TRBV20-1 and J usage is TRBJ1-6; D remains unclear. This CDR3 region has 13 residues. Between the trimmed V and J ends, which lost 5 bases and 7 bases, there was a span of 12 bases. From germline, CDR1 is DFQATT and CDR2 SNEGSKA (reference sequence). In DNA, the CDR3 is TGCAGTGCTGGGGATTCTGTGAATTCACCCCTCCACTTT. Residues: CSAGDSVNSPLHF.

This chain joins TRBV5-1 and TRBJ2-1; D is unresolved. CDR1 and CDR2 (germline): SGHRS, YFSETQ. V was cut by 5 bases and J by 0 bases, with 15 bases left in between. The CDR3 runs 16 residues. The CDR3, as DNA: TGCGCCAGCAGGGGTGGTACTTACAGCTCCTACAATGAGCAGTTCTTC. Amino acids: CASRGGTYSSYNEQFF.

This chain links TRBV24-1 with TRBJ1-5, with D possibly TRBD1 on 6 matching bases. V lost 4 bases and J lost 6, with 21 bases in between. The CDR3 spans 17 residues. Looked up from germline, CDR1 is KGHDR and CDR2 is SFDVKD. This CDR3 reads CATSDSYTGTGPQPQHF. The CDR3 DNA reads TGTGCCACCAGTGACTCCTACACAGGGACGGGCCCTCAGCCCCAGCATTTT.

This clonotype was detected a few times. The V gene is TRBV6-5, the J gene TRBJ2-5; D ambiguous. Germline CDR1 MNHEY, CDR2 SVGAGI. Trimming shortened V by 4 bases and J by 5 bases, and 17 bases separated the two germline ends. The CDR3 covers 15 residues. The CDR3 coding sequence is TGTGCCAGCAGTTCCTGGCTAACGAGGATGGAGACCCAGTACTTC. Translating gives CASSSWLTRMETQYF.

This clonotype was picked up one time. The chain recombines TRBV7-2 with TRBJ2-6, with 8 bases lining up with TRBD1. Per the germline V gene, CDR1 is SGHTA and CDR2 is FQGNSA. V lost 1 base, J lost 3 bases, and 11 bases stayed unmatched. The CDR3 is 19 amino acids. The CDR3 nucleotides are TGTGCCAGCAGCTTAGTTGTGGCAGGGGGCGCCGGTGGGGCCAACGTCCTGACTTTC. Protein sequence: CASSLVVAGGAGGANVLTF.

This clonotype showed up many times. The rearrangement uses TRBV24-1 and TRBJ2-2; D is uncertain. The CDR3 length is 16 residues. Trimming cost V 5 bases and J 0 bases, with 12 bases left between them. Germline V gene data show CDR1 as KGHDR and CDR2 as SFDVKD. CDR3 nucleotides: TGTGCCACCAGTGCATCGTGGCTTTCGAACACCGGGGAGCTGTTTTTT. Translated, it gives CATSASWLSNTGELFF.

The chain combines TRBV29-1 with TRBJ1-2; TRBD1 aligns across 7 bases. The CDR3 contains 14 residues. Germline CDR1 reads SQVTM; CDR2 reads ANQGSEA. The J segment lost 6 bases and the V segment lost 3 bases, leaving 10 bases of the junction unmatched. The CDR3 DNA follows: TGCAGCGTTGACGGGGAGGGCAGGGGGAATGGCTACACCTTC. It yields the protein CSVDGEGRGNGYTF.

This clonotype has only a few counts. V is TRBV29-1 and J is TRBJ2-2, with unresolved D. This CDR3 spans 11 amino acids. CDR1 and CDR2 from the germline V gene are SQVTM and ANQGSEA. Trimming took 7 bases from V and 5 from J, leaving 8 bases between them. The CDR3 sequence: CSGVWTGELFF. The CDR3 DNA is TGCAGCGGTGTTTGGACCGGGGAGCTGTTTTTT.